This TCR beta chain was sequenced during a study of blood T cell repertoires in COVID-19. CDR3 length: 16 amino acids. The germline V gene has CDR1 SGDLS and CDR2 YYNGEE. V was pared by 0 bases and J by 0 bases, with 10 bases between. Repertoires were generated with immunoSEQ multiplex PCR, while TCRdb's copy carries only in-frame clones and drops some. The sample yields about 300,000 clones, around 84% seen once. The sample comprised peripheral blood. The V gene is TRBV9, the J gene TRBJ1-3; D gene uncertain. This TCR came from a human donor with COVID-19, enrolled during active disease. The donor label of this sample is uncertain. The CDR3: CASSVEPAGSGNTIYF. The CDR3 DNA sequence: TGTGCCAGCAGCGTAGAGCCGGCAGGCTCTGGAAACACCATATATTTT.